This T cell receptor (beta chain) was captured in a study of brain T cells in children with intractable seizures. TCRdb keeps only in-frame clones here, not all; method: immunoSEQ multiplex PCR. Of 60,000 to 85,000 clones in the sample, 85% to 95% were seen once. Germline loops: CDR1 LNHDA, CDR2 SQIVND (reference sequence). The V and J ends lost 3 bases and 6 bases respectively, with 11 bases between them. This CDR3 region has 13 residues. Sequencing was limited to surgery cases with top T cell transcript signatures in brain tissue. The chain employs TRBV19 and TRBJ2-5; perhaps TRBD2 as D (6 bases). The clonotype originates from a boy younger than two with tuberous sclerosis and intractable seizures. The sample was peripheral blood, taken at surgery. CDR3 amino acids: CASSMELAQTQYF. In nucleotides, the CDR3 is TGTGCCAGTAGTATGGAACTAGCACAGACCCAGTACTTC.